Below, 27 T cell receptor beta chains from the same sample are listed, as sequenced in a study of identifying expanded T cells in peripheral blood. Here immunoSEQ multiplex PCR was the method, and the copy in TCRdb shows in-frame clones only, minus some. The sample comprises 90,000 to 110,000 clones, around 89% of which are singletons, and under 9% rests with the top ten. The sample consisted of blood. These receptors were taken from a person between 18 and 75 years old in good health.

This chain links TRBV5-4 with TRBJ2-2; 10 bases are shared with TRBD2. The CDR3 runs to 15 residues. Trimming took 2 bases from V and 4 from J; bases not matched to a gene: 2. CDR1 is SGHNT and CDR2 is YYREEE in the germline V gene (reference sequence). The CDR3 region is CASSLSGRATGELFF. The CDR3 bases are TGTGCCAGCAGCTTAAGCGGGAGGGCCACCGGGGAGCTGTTTTTT.

The genes are TRBV19 and TRBJ2-2, with D maybe TRBD2 (6 bases). Between the trimmed V and J ends, which lost 7 bases and 7 bases, there was a span of 10 bases. The CDR3 extends over 12 amino acids. Germline CDR1 reads LNHDA; CDR2 reads SQIVND (reference sequence). The CDR3 loop reads CASIEGGGELFF. CDR3 nucleotides: TGTGCCAGTATAGAGGGAGGCGGGGAGCTGTTTTTT. Full variable domain (remainder filled in from reference TRBV19 and TRBJ2-2): DGGITQSPKYLFRKEGQNVTLSCEQNLNHDAMYWYRQDPGQGLRLIYYSQIVNDFQKGDIAEGYSVSREKKESFPLTVTSAQKNPTAFYLCASIEGGGELFFGEGSRLTVL.

The rearrangement uses TRBV10-2 and TRBJ2-5; 14 nucleotides line up with TRBD2. This CDR3 contains 15 residues. The germline V gene has CDR1 WSHSY and CDR2 SAAADI. V shed 5 bases, J shed 5 bases, and the junction held 4 bases outside the gene matches. This chain's CDR3 is CASSRGLAGVETQYF. CDR3 in DNA: TGCGCCAGCAGTCGGGGACTAGCGGGAGTTGAGACCCAGTACTTC.

J is TRBJ2-1 and V is TRBV18; D is unresolved. V lost 5 bases and J 6 bases, leaving 11 bases between the germline ends. From germline, CDR1 is KGHSH and CDR2 LQKENI. The CDR3 length is 13 residues. CDR3 nucleotide sequence: TGTGCCAGCTCATTATTTCGGGCCAATGAGCAGTTCTTC. Protein: CASSLFRANEQFF.

The rearrangement links TRBV6-5 to TRBJ2-7; 7 positions match TRBD1. After removal of 5 bases from V and 6 bases from J, the junction contained 4 bases not matched to a gene. The CDR3 runs 12 residues. CDR1 is MNHEY, CDR2 SVGAGI, per germline. In nucleotides, the CDR3 is TGTGCCAGCAGTAGGACAGGTGGCGAGCAGTACTTC. This sequence encodes CASSRTGGEQYF.

This clone was recorded only once. The chain uses TRBV5-4 and TRBJ2-5; 9 nucleotides align to TRBD2. Germline CDR1 SGHNT, CDR2 YYREEE (reference sequence). Trimming removed 7 bases from V and 3 bases from J; junction bases left unmatched: 7. This CDR3 comprises 14 residues. The CDR3 DNA reads TGTGCCAGCGGTACTCCTAGCGGGAAAGAGACCCAGTACTTC. It yields the protein CASGTPSGKETQYF. The full variable domain, completed using reference TRBV5-4 and TRBJ2-5, is ETGVTQSPTHLIKTRGQQVTLRCSSQSGHNTVSWYQQALGQGPQFIFQYYREEENGRGNFPPRFSGLQFPNYSSELNVNALELDDSALYLCASGTPSGKETQYFGPGTRLLVL.

This clone was counted a single time. This sequence joins TRBV6-1 and TRBJ2-1; D gene unclear. Germline CDR1 MNHNS, CDR2 SASEGT. The CDR3 extends over 12 amino acids. Trimming stripped 6 bases from V and 2 bases from J, with 5 bases between. Written as DNA, the CDR3 is TGTGCCAGCAGACCAACCTACAATGAGCAGTTCTTC. This sequence encodes CASRPTYNEQFF.

The genes are TRBV28 and TRBJ2-5, with 7 bases that match TRBD1. From germline, CDR1 is MDHEN and CDR2 SYDVKM. With V trimmed by 5 bases and J by 2 bases, 8 bases remained unmatched. This CDR3 region has 15 residues. CDR3 protein: CASSPRTGAQETQYF. DNA of the CDR3: TGTGCCAGCAGTCCTCGGACAGGTGCTCAAGAGACCCAGTACTTC.

This clone occurred a few times. This chain connects TRBV20-1 to TRBJ1-1; D call uncertain. Trimming pared 6 bases from V and 6 bases from J, leaving 11 bases between. This CDR3 region has 11 residues. Germline V lookup: CDR1 DFQATT, CDR2 SNEGSKA (reference sequence). The CDR3 DNA is TGCAGTGCAACTTTCTTGGCTGAAGCTTTCTTT. It yields the protein CSATFLAEAFF.

V is TRBV30 and J is TRBJ1-5; a weak D match, TRBD1 (6 bases). The CDR3 runs 13 residues. The germline gives CDR1 GTSNPN, CDR2 SVGIG (reference sequence). Trimming left V 2 bases short and J 6 bases short, with 11 bases between. The CDR3 here is CAWSPGGGQPQHF. Here the CDR3 DNA reads TGTGCCTGGAGTCCCGGGGGCGGTCAGCCCCAGCATTTT.

This chain uses TRBV19 with TRBJ2-5; D is unclear. The CDR3 has 14 residues. V gave up 3 bases and J gave up 5 bases, with 13 bases separating them. CDR1 LNHDA and CDR2 SQIVND come from the germline V gene (reference sequence). The DNA for the CDR3 is TGTGCCAGTAGTATTAGGCTAGTCCGGGAGACCCAGTACTTC. This sequence encodes CASSIRLVRETQYF.

This chain connects TRBV12-1 to TRBJ2-1; TRBD1, the table's D call, lacks a check against the DNA. TRBV12-1 is a known pseudogene. This CDR3 has 16 amino acids. The CDR3 DNA sequence: TGTGCCAGCAGCCTCCGGGACAGGGGCCGTTACAATGAGCAGTTCTTC. Translated: CASSLRDRGRYNEQFF.

The chain couples TRBV28 to TRBJ1-2, with TRBD1 matching over 7 bases. V dropped 7 bases and J dropped 5; count of bases not matched to a gene: 10. The CDR3 runs to 14 residues. The germline CDR1 and CDR2 sequences are MDHEN and SYDVKM. This CDR3 is CASTQGGAQYGYTF. CDR3 sequence (DNA): TGTGCCAGCACCCAGGGGGGGGCGCAATATGGCTACACCTTC.

The chain couples TRBV27 to TRBJ2-2; D is undetermined. The V end was cut by 6 bases, the J end by 8 bases, with 10 bases between. There are 12 residues in the CDR3. Germline values: CDR1 MNHEY, CDR2 SMNVEV (reference sequence). The CDR3: CASSPLLGELFF. The CDR3 nucleotides are TGTGCCAGCAGCCCCCTCTTGGGGGAGCTGTTTTTT.

In this sample, this clone turned up once. The genes are TRBV18 and TRBJ1-2, with 8 bases fitting TRBD1. Looked up from germline, CDR1 is KGHSH and CDR2 is LQKENI. The CDR3 runs to 15 residues. With V trimmed by 3 bases and J by 3 bases, 6 bases remained unmatched. CDR3 bases: TGTGCCAGCTCACCCAACACAGGGGGAGACTATGGCTACACCTTC. Amino acid sequence: CASSPNTGGDYGYTF.

CDR3 sequence (DNA): TGTGCCAGCAGCTTAGATTGGGGCCGAGGGGAGCAGTTCTTC. The encoded protein is CASSLDWGRGEQFF. This chain uses TRBV11-2 with TRBJ2-1; D is tentatively TRBD1 or TRBD2 (5 bases each). The CDR3 runs 14 residues. Germline lookup yields CDR1 SGHAT and CDR2 FQNNGV. The V gene lost 0 bases and the J gene lost 10 bases, with 13 bases spanning the gap.

This rearrangement joins TRBV5-1 to TRBJ1-4; TRBD1 might be the D (6 bases). This CDR3 spans 15 amino acids. Deletions cut 2 bases from V and 8 bases from J, with 16 bases between. CDR1 is SGHRS and CDR2 is YFSETQ in the germline V gene. The CDR3 region has the DNA TGCGCCAGCAGCTTCAAGGGGGGGCTGGGCGAAAAACTGTTTTTT. Residues: CASSFKGGLGEKLFF.

V is TRBV13 and J is TRBJ2-1; possible D gene TRBD1, 8 bases. Per germline, CDR1 PRHDT and CDR2 FYEKMQ (reference sequence). V lost 0 bases to trimming and J lost 8 bases, with 17 bases between them. This CDR3 region has 16 residues. The CDR3, as DNA: TGTGCCAGCAGCTTAGGAGCGGGACAGGAGATCCATGAGCAGTTCTTC. As protein: CASSLGAGQEIHEQFF. The entire variable domain, with the rest obtained from reference TRBV13 and TRBJ2-1, is as follows: AAGVIQSPRHLIKEKRETATLKCYPIPRHDTVYWYQQGPGQDPQFLISFYEKMQSDKGSIPDRFSAQQFSDYHSELNMSSLELGDSALYFCASSLGAGQEIHEQFFGPGTRLTVL.

This chain uses TRBV10-3 with TRBJ2-5; no clear D gene. The CDR3 loop spans 14 amino acids. CDR1 and CDR2 from the germline V gene are ENHRY and SYGVKD. Trimming removed 3 bases from V and 2 bases from J, with 10 bases in between. The CDR3 reads CAISERVFQETQYF. In nucleotides, the CDR3 is TGTGCCATCAGTGAAAGGGTATTTCAAGAGACCCAGTACTTC.

This chain uses TRBV15 with TRBJ1-2; 8 nucleotides align to TRBD1. CDR3 length: 18 residues. Trimming cost V 1 base and J 4 bases; bases outside gene matches: 14. CDR1 is LNHNV and CDR2 is YYDKDF in the germline V gene (reference sequence). The CDR3 DNA follows: TGTGCCACCAGCAGAGGCCTAGTCGGGGGGACAGGCACCTATGGCTACACCTTC. Its protein is CATSRGLVGGTGTYGYTF.

This chain links TRBV29-1 with TRBJ1-5; the match to TRBD1 covers 10 bases. Trimming cost V 6 bases and J 4 bases; bases outside gene matches: 6. CDR1 is SQVTM, CDR2 ANQGSEA, per germline. CDR3 length equals 14 residues. Written as DNA, the CDR3 is TGCAGCGTCGGGGACAGGGGCTTAAATCAGCCCCAGCATTTT. This sequence encodes CSVGDRGLNQPQHF.

This clone appeared a few times. The rearrangement links TRBV19 to TRBJ2-1; 9 bases are a match to TRBD1. The trim removed 7 bases at V and 5 bases at J, leaving 6 bases unmatched. Germline V gene lookup returns CDR1 LNHDA and CDR2 SQIVND (reference sequence). The CDR3 runs to 14 residues. The CDR3 bases are TGTGCCAGTACTCACAGGGGGCCCAACAATGAGCAGTTCTTC. It is translated as CASTHRGPNNEQFF. Based on the CDR3 plus reference TRBV19 and TRBJ2-1, the full variable domain is DGGITQSPKYLFRKEGQNVTLSCEQNLNHDAMYWYRQDPGQGLRLIYYSQIVNDFQKGDIAEGYSVSREKKESFPLTVTSAQKNPTAFYLCASTHRGPNNEQFFGPGTRLTVL.

This chain joins TRBV7-3 and TRBJ2-2; a possible D gene is TRBD2 (6 bases). Trimming cost V 5 bases and J 4 bases, with 8 bases left between them. This CDR3 comprises 13 residues. Germline assignment: CDR1 SGHTA and CDR2 FQGTGA. CDR3 region: CASSPGGTGELFF. CDR3 bases: TGTGCCAGCAGCCCCGGGGGCACCGGGGAGCTGTTTTTT.

The rearrangement joins TRBV4-1 to TRBJ2-1; 8 nucleotides align to TRBD1. CDR1 MGHRA and CDR2 YSYEKL come from the germline V gene. V shed 4 bases and J 7 bases; nucleotides not matched to a gene: 6. The CDR3 covers 14 residues. CDR3 coding DNA: TGCGCCAGCAGCCTACAGGGGGTAGGTAATGAGCAGTTCTTC. Translated, it gives CASSLQGVGNEQFF.

This clone has just one count. The chain employs TRBV5-6 and TRBJ2-1, with 8 bases lining up with TRBD1. The CDR3 is 16 amino acids. After removal of 2 bases from V and 5 bases from J, the junction contained 9 bases not matched to a gene. CDR1 and CDR2 from the germline V gene are SGHDT and YYEEEE. The CDR3 spells CASSLPRTGLNNEQFF. The CDR3 DNA follows: TGTGCCAGCAGCTTACCTAGGACAGGGTTAAACAATGAGCAGTTCTTC.

The chain has TRBV6-4 and TRBJ2-5, with D unclear. V was clipped by 1 base and J by 1 base, with 7 bases between them. The CDR3 spans 14 residues. Germline V lookup: CDR1 MRHNA, CDR2 SNTAGT. The CDR3 loop is CASSDLAVQETQYF. The DNA for the CDR3 is TGTGCCAGCAGTGACTTGGCAGTCCAAGAGACCCAGTACTTC.

This clone appeared once. The chain links TRBV7-2 to TRBJ2-7; no clear D. V was pared by 0 bases and J by 6 bases, with 9 bases between. The CDR3 runs to 13 residues. Looked up from germline, CDR1 is SGHTA and CDR2 is FQGNSA. CDR3 loop: CASSLAAGLEQYF. CDR3 bases: TGTGCCAGCAGCTTAGCGGCCGGGCTCGAGCAGTACTTC. The full variable domain, in which reference TRBV7-2 and TRBJ2-7 provide the parts outside the CDR3, is GAGVSQSPSNKVTEKGKDVELRCDPISGHTALYWYRQSLGQGLEFLIYFQGNSAPDKSGLPSDRFSAERTGGSVSTLTIQRTQQEDSAVYLCASSLAAGLEQYFGPGTRLTVT.